Each of the 26 T cell receptor beta chains below was sequenced from the same sample in a study of a mutant IDH1 vaccine in newly diagnosed glioma. Stated time point: week 47, end of study. Each dose delivered 300 ug of mutant IDH1 20-mer peptide subcutaneously with imiquimod. These TCRs' antigens remain unknown. TCRdb's copy holds only in-frame clones and misses some; the assay was immunoSEQ multiplex PCR. Of about 56,000 clones listed, about 71% are singletons. The sequencing here drew on PBMCs, taken from a glioma patient whose treatment included an IDH1 peptide vaccine. Receptor source: a man aged 45 to 65 with glioma.

The genes are TRBV7-9 and TRBJ1-2; 7 positions agree with TRBD1. Per the germline V gene, CDR1 is SEHNR and CDR2 is FQNEAQ (reference sequence). The CDR3 loop spans 15 amino acids. V lost 4 bases to trimming and J lost 2 bases; unmatched junction nucleotides: 7. This CDR3 reads CASSSDRDGNYGYTF. CDR3 DNA sequence: TGTGCCAGCAGCTCCGACAGGGACGGCAACTATGGCTACACCTTC.

The V and J genes are TRBV27 and TRBJ2-7; no reliable D call. Trimming removed 3 bases at V and 3 bases at J, with 12 bases between. The CDR3 is 14 amino acids. Germline V CDR1 and CDR2: MNHEY, SMNVEV (reference sequence). In DNA, the CDR3 is TGTGCCAGCAGTTTCGCTGGAACCCTCTACGAGCAGTACTTC. This sequence encodes CASSFAGTLYEQYF.

J is TRBJ2-3 and V is TRBV6-4, with 9 nucleotides matching TRBD1. Looked up from germline, CDR1 is MRHNA and CDR2 is SNTAGT. The V gene end was trimmed by 4 bases and the J gene end by 1 base; junction bases not matched to a gene: 0. The CDR3 length is 14 residues. This CDR3 reads CASSGTGGTDTQYF. The CDR3 DNA is TGTGCCAGCAGTGGGACAGGGGGCACAGATACGCAGTATTTT.

The CDR3 loop is CASSPIGNSNQPQHF. The CDR3 coding sequence is TGCGCCAGCAGCCCGATTGGTAATAGCAATCAGCCCCAGCATTTT. V is TRBV4-1 and J is TRBJ1-5; no firm D call. Trimming removed 4 bases at V and 0 bases at J, with 10 bases between. Germline CDR1 reads MGHRA; CDR2 reads YSYEKL. The CDR3 totals 15 residues.

The V call is TRBV5-1, the J call TRBJ2-3; D ambiguous. The CDR3 is 13 residues long. Germline CDR1 and CDR2: SGHRS and YFSETQ. Trimming removed 6 bases at V and 1 base at J, with 9 bases between. The CDR3 reads CASILDGTDTQYF. In nucleotides, the CDR3 is TGCGCCAGCATCCTGGACGGCACAGATACGCAGTATTTT.

The genes are TRBV4-3 and TRBJ1-3; the D is unclear. The germline V gene has CDR1 LGHNA and CDR2 YSLEER. The V gene lost 1 base and the J gene lost 3 bases, with 13 bases spanning the gap. The CDR3 has 16 residues. CDR3 sequence: CASSQAPAGFGNTIYF. CDR3 DNA: TGCGCCAGCAGCCAAGCCCCGGCTGGGTTTGGAAACACCATATATTTT.

V gene TRBV5-4 combines with J gene TRBJ2-5; 13 nucleotides align to TRBD2. The CDR3 loop spans 18 amino acids. The junction had 9 bases not matched to a gene; V was cut back by 4 bases and J by 0 bases. Germline CDR1 is SGHNT and CDR2 is YYREEE (reference sequence). CDR3 coding DNA: TGTGCCAGCAGCATCCGACTAGCGGGGGGATCTTACCAAGAGACCCAGTACTTC. Translating gives CASSIRLAGGSYQETQYF.

V is TRBV9 and J is TRBJ2-1; 7 nucleotides line up with TRBD1. The CDR3 consists of 15 residues. The V gene's germline CDR1 is SGDLS and CDR2 YYNGEE. Germline trimming cut 2 bases from V and 0 bases from J; bases unmatched to any gene: 2. The CDR3 is CASSVAGGSYNEQFF. The DNA of the CDR3 is TGTGCCAGCAGCGTCGCAGGGGGCTCCTACAATGAGCAGTTCTTC.

The chain carries TRBV30 and TRBJ1-5; D is perhaps TRBD1 (5 bases). From germline, CDR1 is GTSNPN and CDR2 SVGIG (reference sequence). V lost 0 bases to trimming and J lost 4 bases, with 16 bases between them. The CDR3 runs to 16 residues. CDR3 nucleotides: TGTGCCTGGAGTGTACACAGGCAGGGAGGAAATCAGCCCCAGCATTTT. Translated, it gives CAWSVHRQGGNQPQHF.

This chain joins TRBV5-6 and TRBJ2-7, with 10 nucleotides matching TRBD1. This CDR3 has 14 residues. The germline gives CDR1 SGHDT, CDR2 YYEEEE. The V segment lost 6 bases and the J segment 3 bases; nucleotides outside the gene matches: 6. DNA for the CDR3: TGTGCCAGCACTAGACAGGGGGCTTACTACGAGCAGTACTTC. Its translation is CASTRQGAYYEQYF. The whole variable domain, filled in from reference TRBV5-6 and TRBJ2-7, reads DAGVTQSPTHLIKTRGQQVTLRCSPKSGHDTVSWYQQALGQGPQFIFQYYEEEERQRGNFPDRFSGHQFPNYSSELNVNALLLGDSALYLCASTRQGAYYEQYFGPGTRLTVT.

This clone was seen more than once but under ten times. The rearrangement uses TRBV29-1 and TRBJ1-1, with D perhaps matching TRBD1 (5 bases). Trimming cost V 7 bases and J 2 bases, with 11 bases left between them. Germline values: CDR1 SQVTM, CDR2 ANQGSEA. CDR3 size: 12 residues. The CDR3 is CSAQRGNTEAFF. The CDR3 DNA is TGCAGCGCCCAGAGGGGAAACACTGAAGCTTTCTTT.

V is TRBV7-2 and J is TRBJ1-5, with 9 positions matching TRBD1. Trimming removed 0 bases from V and 3 bases from J; junction bases left unmatched: 3. This CDR3 is built from 16 residues. Germline-derived CDR1 and CDR2 are SGHTA and FQGNSA. DNA for the CDR3: TGTGCCAGCAGCTTAGCGGGACAGGGCCCCAATCAGCCCCAGCATTTT. Translating gives CASSLAGQGPNQPQHF.

The V and J genes are TRBV9 and TRBJ2-2; 10 bases fit TRBD2. Trimming took 2 bases from V and 3 from J; bases not matched to a gene: 10. Germline CDR1 is SGDLS and CDR2 is YYNGEE. The CDR3 sequence is 18 residues long. In nucleotides, the CDR3 is TGTGCCAGCAGCGTCGAGTCCAGCGGGGGGGCGGACACCGGGGAGCTGTTTTTT. Translating gives CASSVESSGGADTGELFF.

The rearrangement joins TRBV30 to TRBJ1-5; tentative D call: TRBD1 (6 bases). The CDR3 is made up of 14 amino acids. Trimming pared 1 base from V and 2 bases from J, leaving 9 bases between. Germline V gene sequence: CDR1 GTSNPN, CDR2 SVGIG (reference sequence). DNA for the CDR3: TGTGCCTGGAGTGCAGGGGTGGGCAATCAGCCCCAGCATTTT. Amino acids: CAWSAGVGNQPQHF.

V and J are TRBV5-4 and TRBJ1-1, with a tentative D call TRBD1 (5 bases). Trimming cost V 0 bases and J 0 bases, with 6 bases left between them. Germline lookup yields CDR1 SGHNT and CDR2 YYREEE (reference sequence). This CDR3 has 14 residues. CDR3 DNA: TGTGCCAGCAGCTTGGGGGGGATGAACACTGAAGCTTTCTTT. Residues: CASSLGGMNTEAFF.

This chain links TRBV5-4 with TRBJ2-2; D unresolved. CDR3 length equals 14 residues. The germline V gene encodes CDR1 SGHNT and CDR2 YYREEE (reference sequence). The V gene lost 4 bases and the J gene lost 2 bases, with 9 bases spanning the gap. In DNA, the CDR3 is TGTGCCAGCAGCGCCCTCAAAAACACCGGGGAGCTGTTTTTT. Its translation: CASSALKNTGELFF.

J is TRBJ1-2 and V is TRBV10-3; tentative D call: TRBD1 (6 bases). This CDR3 comprises 15 residues. V lost 7 bases and J 0 bases, leaving 15 bases between the germline ends. Germline lookup yields CDR1 ENHRY and CDR2 SYGVKD. CDR3 residues: CAITPTGRTNYGYTF. DNA for the CDR3: TGTGCCATCACCCCAACAGGGAGGACTAACTATGGCTACACCTTC.

The chain employs TRBV14 and TRBJ1-1; maybe TRBD1 (6 bases). CDR1 is SGHDN, CDR2 FVKESK, per germline. The CDR3 is 14 amino acids. V lost 5 bases and J 4 bases, leaving 14 bases between the germline ends. In nucleotides, the CDR3 is TGTGCCAGCAGCGCACAGGGAATTGGCACTGAAGCTTTCTTT. Translated, it gives CASSAQGIGTEAFF.

The chain couples TRBV9 to TRBJ2-7, with D unresolved. CDR1 is SGDLS and CDR2 is YYNGEE in the germline V gene. V dropped 4 bases and J dropped 6 bases, with 11 bases sitting between them. The CDR3 spans 12 residues. The CDR3 region has the DNA TGTGCCAGCAGCCCCGACCGCGGCGAGCAGTACTTC. Amino acid sequence: CASSPDRGEQYF.

The chain uses TRBV6-1 and TRBJ1-2; 9 nucleotides line up with TRBD1. Germline loops: CDR1 MNHNS, CDR2 SASEGT. V lost 0 bases to trimming and J lost 7 bases; unmatched junction nucleotides: 9. This CDR3 spans 16 amino acids. CDR3 nucleotide sequence: TGTGCCAGCAGTGAAGCGGGACAGGGTTTTTGGAGTGGCTACACCTTC. Residues: CASSEAGQGFWSGYTF.

The count of this clone is one. V is TRBV19 and J is TRBJ1-5, with 8 nucleotides matching TRBD1. Germline V CDR1 and CDR2: LNHDA, SQIVND (reference sequence). The J segment lost 6 bases and the V segment lost 3 bases, leaving 7 bases of the junction unmatched. CDR3 length: 15 residues. The CDR3 reads CASSMTGVAGQPQHF. In DNA form, the CDR3 reads TGTGCCAGTAGTATGACAGGGGTGGCGGGTCAGCCCCAGCATTTT.

A few counts support this clone. The chain joins TRBV5-1 to TRBJ1-1, with TRBD1 identical over 8 bases. This CDR3 contains 16 residues. V dropped 2 bases and J dropped 2; count of bases not matched to a gene: 8. CDR1 and CDR2 from the germline V gene are SGHRS and YFSETQ. This chain's CDR3 is CASSLTGGSLNTEAFF. The CDR3 DNA reads as TGCGCCAGCAGCTTAACAGGGGGTAGTCTCAACACTGAAGCTTTCTTT.

This clone was observed a handful of times. The chain couples TRBV20-1 to TRBJ1-1; D not resolved. V shed 5 bases and J shed 8 bases, with 12 bases lying between them. Germline CDR1 and CDR2: DFQATT and SNEGSKA (reference sequence). The CDR3 sequence is 11 residues long. CDR3 in amino acids: CSARAGGEAFF. The DNA of the CDR3 is TGCAGTGCTCGAGCAGGCGGGGAAGCTTTCTTT.

This rearrangement joins TRBV5-4 to TRBJ2-1, with TRBD2 matching over 14 bases. J gave up 10 bases and V 5 bases, and 11 bases lay outside the gene matches. Germline values: CDR1 SGHNT, CDR2 YYREEE (reference sequence). This CDR3 is 16 amino acids long. The CDR3 protein is CASSRSPGLAGVEQFF. The CDR3 coding sequence is TGTGCCAGCAGTCGGAGCCCGGGACTAGCGGGGGTAGAGCAGTTCTTC. The full variable domain, its missing parts supplied by reference TRBV5-4 and TRBJ2-1, is ETGVTQSPTHLIKTRGQQVTLRCSSQSGHNTVSWYQQALGQGPQFIFQYYREEENGRGNFPPRFSGLQFPNYSSELNVNALELDDSALYLCASSRSPGLAGVEQFFGPGTRLTVL.

V is TRBV4-1 and J is TRBJ2-7, with D possibly TRBD1 on 6 matching bases. The CDR3 spans 16 residues. Germline loops: CDR1 MGHRA, CDR2 YSYEKL. Between the trimmed V and J ends, which lost 4 bases and 2 bases, there was a span of 18 bases. The CDR3 DNA reads as TGCGCCAGCAGCCCAGGACGTGGGGGCCCCGCCTACGAGCAGTACTTC. As protein: CASSPGRGGPAYEQYF.

This clone was observed a handful of times. This chain connects TRBV5-8 to TRBJ2-6; D remains unclear. Trimming cost V 0 bases and J 1 base, with 5 bases left between them. The germline V gene has CDR1 SGHTS and CDR2 YDEGEE. CDR3 size: 15 residues. CDR3 nucleotides: TGTGCCAGCAGCTTGGACGGTTCTGGGGCCAACGTCCTGACTTTC. Translated, it gives CASSLDGSGANVLTF.